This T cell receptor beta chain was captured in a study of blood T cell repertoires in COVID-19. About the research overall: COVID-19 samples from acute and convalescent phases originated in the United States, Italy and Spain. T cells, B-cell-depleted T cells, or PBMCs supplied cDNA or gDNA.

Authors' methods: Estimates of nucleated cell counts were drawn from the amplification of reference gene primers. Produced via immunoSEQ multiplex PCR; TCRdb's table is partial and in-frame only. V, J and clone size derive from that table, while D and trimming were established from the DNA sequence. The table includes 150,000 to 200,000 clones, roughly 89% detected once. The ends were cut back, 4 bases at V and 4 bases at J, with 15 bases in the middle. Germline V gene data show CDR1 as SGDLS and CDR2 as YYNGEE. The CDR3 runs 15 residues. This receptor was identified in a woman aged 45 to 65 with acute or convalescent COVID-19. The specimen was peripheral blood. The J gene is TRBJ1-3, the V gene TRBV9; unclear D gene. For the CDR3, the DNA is TGTGCCAGCAGCCAAGGAACTACGTCGGGAAACACCATATATTTT. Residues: CASSQGTTSGNTIYF.